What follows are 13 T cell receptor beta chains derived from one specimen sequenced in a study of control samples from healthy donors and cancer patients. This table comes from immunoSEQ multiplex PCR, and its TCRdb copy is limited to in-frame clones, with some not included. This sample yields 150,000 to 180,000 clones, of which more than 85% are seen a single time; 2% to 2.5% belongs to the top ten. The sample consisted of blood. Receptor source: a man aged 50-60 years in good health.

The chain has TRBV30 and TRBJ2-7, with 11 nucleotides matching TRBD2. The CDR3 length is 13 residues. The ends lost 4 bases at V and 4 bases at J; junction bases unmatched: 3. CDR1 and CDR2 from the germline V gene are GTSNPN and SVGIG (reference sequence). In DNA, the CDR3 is TGTGCCTGGAAAATAGCGGGAGGGTACGAGCAGTACTTC. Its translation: CAWKIAGGYEQYF. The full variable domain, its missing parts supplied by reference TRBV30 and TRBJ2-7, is SQTIHQWPATLVQPVGSPLSLECTVEGTSNPNLYWYRQAAGRGLQLLFYSVGIGQISSEVPQNLSASRPQDRQFILSSKKLLLSDSGFYLCAWKIAGGYEQYFGPGTRLTVT.

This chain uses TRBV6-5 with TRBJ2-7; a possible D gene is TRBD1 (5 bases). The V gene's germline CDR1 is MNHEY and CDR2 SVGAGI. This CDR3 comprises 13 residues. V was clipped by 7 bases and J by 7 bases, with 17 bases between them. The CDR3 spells CASTKDSFEEQYF. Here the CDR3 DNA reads TGTGCCAGCACCAAAGACAGTTTCGAGGAGCAGTACTTC.

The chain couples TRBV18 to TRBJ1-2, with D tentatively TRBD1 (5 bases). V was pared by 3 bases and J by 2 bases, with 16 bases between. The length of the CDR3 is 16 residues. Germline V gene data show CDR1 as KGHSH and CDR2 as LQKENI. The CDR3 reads CASSPSDSLLNYGYTF. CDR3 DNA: TGTGCCAGCTCACCTTCTGACAGCCTACTAAACTATGGCTACACCTTC.

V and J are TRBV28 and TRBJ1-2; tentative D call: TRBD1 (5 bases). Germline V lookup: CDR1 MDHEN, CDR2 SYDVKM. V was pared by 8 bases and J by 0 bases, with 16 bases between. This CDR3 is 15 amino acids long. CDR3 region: CASGWIQVTNYGYTF. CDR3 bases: TGTGCCAGCGGGTGGATACAGGTCACTAACTATGGCTACACCTTC.

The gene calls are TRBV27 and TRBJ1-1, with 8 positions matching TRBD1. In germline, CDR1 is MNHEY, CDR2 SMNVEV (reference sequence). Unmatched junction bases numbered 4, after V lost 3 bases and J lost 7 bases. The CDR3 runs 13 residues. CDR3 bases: TGTGCCAGCAGTTTGGACAGGGCAAATGAAGCTTTCTTT. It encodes CASSLDRANEAFF.

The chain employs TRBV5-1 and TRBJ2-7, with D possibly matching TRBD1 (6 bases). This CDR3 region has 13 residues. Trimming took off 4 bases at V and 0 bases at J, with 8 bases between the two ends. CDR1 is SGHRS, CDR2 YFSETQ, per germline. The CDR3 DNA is TGCGCCAGCAGCCAGGGGCCCTCCTACGAGCAGTACTTC. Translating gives CASSQGPSYEQYF.

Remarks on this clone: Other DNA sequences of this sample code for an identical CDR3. This CDR3 is CASSDRAGYTF. The DNA for the CDR3 is TGTGCCAGCAGTGACCGGGCAGGCTACACCTTC. V and J are TRBV12-3 or TRBV12-4 and TRBJ1-2, with D uncertain. The CDR3 sequence is 11 residues long. The ends were cut back, 5 bases at V and 8 bases at J, with 9 bases in the middle.

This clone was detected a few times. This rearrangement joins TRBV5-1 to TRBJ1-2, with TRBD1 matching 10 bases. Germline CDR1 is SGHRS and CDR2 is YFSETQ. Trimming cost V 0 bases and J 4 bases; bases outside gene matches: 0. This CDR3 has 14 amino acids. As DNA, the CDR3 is TGCGCCAGCAGCTTGGGACAGGGGGCCTATGGCTACACCTTC. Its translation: CASSLGQGAYGYTF.

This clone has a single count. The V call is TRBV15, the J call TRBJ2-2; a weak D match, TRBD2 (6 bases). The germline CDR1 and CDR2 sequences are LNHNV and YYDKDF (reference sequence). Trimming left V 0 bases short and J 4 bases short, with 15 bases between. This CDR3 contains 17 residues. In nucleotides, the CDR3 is TGTGCCACCAGCAGAGATAGGGCTTTAGCGGCCACCGGGGAGCTGTTTTTT. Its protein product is CATSRDRALAATGELFF.

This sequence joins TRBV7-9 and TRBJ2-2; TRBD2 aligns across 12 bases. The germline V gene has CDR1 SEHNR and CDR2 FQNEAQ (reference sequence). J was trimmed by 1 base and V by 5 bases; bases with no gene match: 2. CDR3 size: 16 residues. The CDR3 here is CASSLGLAGNTGELFF. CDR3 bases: TGTGCCAGCAGCCTGGGACTAGCGGGGAACACCGGGGAGCTGTTTTTT.

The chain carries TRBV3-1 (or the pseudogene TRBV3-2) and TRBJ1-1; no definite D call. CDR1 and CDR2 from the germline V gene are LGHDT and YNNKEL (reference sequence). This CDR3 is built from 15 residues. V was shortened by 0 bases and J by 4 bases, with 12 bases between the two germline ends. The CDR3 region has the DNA TGTGCCAGCAGCCAAGATGCCGGCAGGTCCACTGAAGCTTTCTTT. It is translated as CASSQDAGRSTEAFF.

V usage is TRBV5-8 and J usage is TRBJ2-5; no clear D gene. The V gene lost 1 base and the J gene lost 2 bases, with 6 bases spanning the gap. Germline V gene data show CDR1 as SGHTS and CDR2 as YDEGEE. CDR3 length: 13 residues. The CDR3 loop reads CASSLQGQETQYF. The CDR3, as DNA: TGTGCCAGCAGCTTGCAAGGGCAAGAGACCCAGTACTTC.

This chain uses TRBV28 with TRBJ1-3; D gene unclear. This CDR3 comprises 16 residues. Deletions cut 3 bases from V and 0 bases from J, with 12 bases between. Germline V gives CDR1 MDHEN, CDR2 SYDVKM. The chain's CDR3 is CASSFRILLSGNTIYF. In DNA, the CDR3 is TGTGCCAGCAGTTTCCGAATTCTCCTCTCTGGAAACACCATATATTTT.